These T cell receptor beta chains were read from a single sample in a study of T cell changes during pregnancy in multiple sclerosis. Assay used: immunoSEQ multiplex PCR; TCRdb lists only in-frame clones, some missing. The sample has 90,000 to 120,000 clones; approximately 94% are singletons. Sequencing used peripheral blood, obtained before pregnancy. Receptors originate from a female donor with multiple sclerosis, enrolled in a pregnancy study. CDR3s include the opening cysteine and the closing phenylalanine or tryptophan. Fields, in order: D gene, V gene, clone size, J gene, CDR3 protein, CDR3 DNA. The D gene is left open where the match is weak. Size is stated for part of the rows, as once, few or many counts, or as a class when the clone is expanded.

>TRBD1|TRBV5-1|.|TRBJ1-3
CASSLGTGPLLPGNTIYF
TGCGCCAGCAGCCTCGGGACAGGCCCCTTACTGCCTGGAAACACCATATATTTT
>.|TRBV28|.|TRBJ1-1
CASGKGGNTEAFF
TGTGCCAGCGGAAAAGGGGGGAACACTGAAGCTTTCTTT
>TRBD1|TRBV2|.|TRBJ2-3
CASSATGGIGTDTQYF
TGTGCCAGCAGCGCCACAGGGGGAATAGGCACAGATACGCAGTATTTT
>.|TRBV2|once|TRBJ2-7
CASTSESYEQYF
TGTGCCAGCACTAGCGAATCCTACGAGCAGTACTTC
>TRBD1|TRBV28|.|TRBJ1-2
CASSFWDRGGYYGYTF
TGTGCCAGCAGTTTTTGGGACAGGGGAGGTTACTATGGCTACACCTTC
>.|TRBV28|once|TRBJ1-1
CASKLIPGHGEAFF
TGTGCCAGCAAGTTAATTCCAGGGCATGGTGAAGCTTTCTTT
>.|TRBV19|.|TRBJ1-1
CASTHPGAAIIEAFF
TGTGCCAGTACCCACCCTGGGGCGGCGATAATTGAAGCTTTCTTT
>TRBD1|TRBV9|.|TRBJ2-7
CASSPGTGYYEQYF
TGTGCCAGCAGTCCCGGGACAGGGTACTACGAGCAGTACTTC
>.|TRBV27|.|TRBJ2-5
CASRRLGGKETQYF
TGTGCCAGCAGAAGACTGGGGGGAAAAGAGACCCAGTACTTC
>TRBD1|TRBV11-2|.|TRBJ1-3
CASSQQGGGNTIYF
TGTGCCAGCAGCCAACAGGGGGGTGGAAACACCATATATTTT
>TRBD1|TRBV5-4|.|TRBJ1-4
CASSLGQGNEKLFF
TGTGCCAGCAGCCTTGGACAGGGTAATGAAAAACTGTTTTTT
>TRBD1|TRBV7-9|few|TRBJ1-4
CASSPRGPNEKLFF
TGTGCCAGCAGCCCCAGGGGGCCGAATGAAAAACTGTTTTTT
>TRBD2|TRBV7-9|.|TRBJ2-1
CASSLGLAGSYNEQFF
TGTGCCAGCAGCTTAGGCCTAGCGGGCTCCTACAATGAGCAGTTCTTC
>.|TRBV28|.|TRBJ2-5
CASSLSFSAGDRKETQYF
TGTGCCAGCAGTTTATCTTTCTCGGCAGGGGACCGTAAAGAGACCCAGTACTTC
>.|TRBV4-1|.|TRBJ2-1
CASSQDSLAPYNEQFF
TGCGCCAGCAGCCAAGATTCTCTAGCGCCGTACAATGAGCAGTTCTTC
>.|TRBV19|.|TRBJ1-2
CASSILNYGYTF
TGTGCCAGTAGTATTTTAAACTATGGCTACACCTTC
>TRBD1|TRBV5-1|once|TRBJ2-1
CASRGPGQGYNEQFF
TGCGCCAGCAGGGGCCCGGGACAGGGTTACAATGAGCAGTTCTTC
>TRBD1|TRBV4-1|once|TRBJ1-5
CASSHMTGNQPQHF
TGCGCCAGCAGCCATATGACAGGGAATCAGCCCCAGCATTTT